Below are 11 T cell receptor beta chains sequenced from a single sample in a study of T cell responses to AZD1222 COVID-19 vaccine. Sequencing was performed with immunoSEQ multiplex PCR; in TCRdb, only in-frame clones are kept and a portion is missing. The sample includes about 120,000 clones, almost 95% of them seen just once. Sample: peripheral blood, taken 28 days after the second AZD1222 dose. These receptors all stem from an adult who received the AZD1222 COVID-19 vaccine.

The chain has TRBV27 and TRBJ1-4; D is unclear. Germline lookup yields CDR1 MNHEY and CDR2 SMNVEV (reference sequence). The germline V and J ends were trimmed by 5 bases and 8 bases, with 12 bases remaining between them. This CDR3 is built from 13 residues. The CDR3 loop is CASSPRHGEKLFF. DNA for the CDR3: TGTGCCAGCAGTCCCCGACATGGGGAAAAACTGTTTTTT.

The chain recombines TRBV21-1 with TRBJ1-2. TRBV21-1 is shown as a pseudogene. CDR3 length equals 16 residues. CDR3 DNA sequence: TGTGCCAGCAGCAAAGGCCCCGATATGGGGGGCTATGGCTACACCTTC. It is translated as CASSKGPDMGGYGYTF.

The chain couples TRBV6-1 to TRBJ1-2; D unclear. The CDR3 totals 18 residues. CDR1 is MNHNS and CDR2 is SASEGT in the germline V gene. V was clipped by 2 bases and J by 4 bases, with 23 bases between them. CDR3: CASSEPKLGMLKIYGYTF. CDR3 DNA: TGTGCCAGCAGTGAACCCAAACTAGGCATGCTTAAAATCTATGGCTACACCTTC.

CDR3 amino acids: CASSFDTLNTEAFF. The CDR3 bases are TGTGCCAGCAGTTTCGACACATTGAACACTGAAGCTTTCTTT. V is TRBV27 and J is TRBJ1-1; D unclear. The V gene lost 3 bases and the J gene lost 0 bases, with 8 bases spanning the gap. Germline V CDR1 and CDR2: MNHEY, SMNVEV (reference sequence). The CDR3 has 14 residues.

J is TRBJ2-1 and V is TRBV19, with a possible D match to TRBD1 (6 bases). V was pared by 11 bases and J by 9 bases, with 14 bases between. Looked up from germline, CDR1 is LNHDA and CDR2 is SQIVND (reference sequence). The CDR3 is made up of 11 amino acids. The CDR3 reads CASQGFGEQFF. DNA for the CDR3: TGTGCCTCCCAGGGGTTCGGTGAGCAGTTCTTC. The whole variable domain, remainder taken from reference TRBV19 and TRBJ2-1, is DGGITQSPKYLFRKEGQNVTLSCEQNLNHDAMYWYRQDPGQGLRLIYYSQIVNDFQKGDIAEGYSVSREKKESFPLTVTSAQKNPTAFYLCASQGFGEQFFGPGTRLTVL.

This chain joins TRBV7-9 and TRBJ1-5; D possibly corresponds to TRBD1 (6 bases). The CDR3 runs to 13 residues. With 5 bases removed from V and 4 bases from J, the gap between germline ends came to 9 bases. Germline lookup yields CDR1 SEHNR and CDR2 FQNEAQ (reference sequence). CDR3 nucleotide sequence: TGTGCCAGCAGCCCCCAGGGGAATCAGCCCCAGCATTTT. Translated, it gives CASSPQGNQPQHF.

V and J are TRBV7-8 and TRBJ2-7; possibly TRBD2 for D (5 bases). The germline V gene has CDR1 SGHVS and CDR2 FQNEAQ. The CDR3 spans 16 residues. Trimming pared 1 base from V and 7 bases from J, leaving 20 bases between. CDR3 amino acids: CASSLVGVSTWEEQYF. CDR3 nucleotide sequence: TGTGCCAGCAGCTTAGTTGGGGTTTCCACCTGGGAGGAGCAGTACTTC.

The genes are TRBV20-1 and TRBJ1-2; D is unclear. Germline V CDR1 and CDR2: DFQATT, SNEGSKA (reference sequence). Trimming shortened V by 3 bases and J by 5 bases, and 7 bases separated the two germline ends. The CDR3 has 11 residues. Here the CDR3 reads CSASRGYGYTF. The CDR3 region has the DNA TGCAGTGCTAGCCGGGGATATGGCTACACCTTC.

The chain combines TRBV20-1 with TRBJ2-1, with D perhaps given as TRBD1 or TRBD2 (5 bases each). V lost 3 bases, J lost 0 bases, and 9 bases lay in between. This CDR3 has 14 amino acids. Germline CDR1 DFQATT, CDR2 SNEGSKA (reference sequence). CDR3: CSASSGTSYNEQFF. CDR3 DNA: TGCAGTGCTAGTTCGGGGACCTCCTACAATGAGCAGTTCTTC.

The rearrangement joins TRBV6-5 to TRBJ2-1, with D unresolved. The CDR3 sequence is 16 residues long. V lost 3 bases, J lost 5 bases, and 17 bases lay in between. CDR1 is MNHEY and CDR2 is SVGAGI in the germline V gene. The CDR3: CASSYLDRGGHNEQFF. In DNA form, the CDR3 reads TGTGCCAGCAGTTATCTGGACCGTGGTGGGCACAATGAGCAGTTCTTC.

This CDR3 is CAWRRRETQYF. The DNA for the CDR3 is TGTGCCTGGAGAAGAAGAGAGACCCAGTACTTC. This sequence joins TRBV30 and TRBJ2-5; D uncertain. CDR1 is GTSNPN, CDR2 SVGIG, per germline (reference sequence). The CDR3 length is 11 residues. V was clipped by 3 bases and J by 4 bases, with 6 bases between them.